Listed here are 29 T cell receptor beta chains from one sample, sequenced in a study of radiotherapy plus CTLA-4 blockade in lung cancer. The protocol was immunoSEQ multiplex PCR, while the TCRdb copy is restricted to in-frame clones and leaves out a portion. The sample holds roughly 58,000 clones, roughly four fifths seen once. Here the sequenced sample was peripheral blood, taken from a patient treated with radiotherapy plus ipilimumab. The receptors were sampled from a human donor with non-small cell lung cancer whose response to radiotherapy plus ipilimumab could not be evaluated.

The J gene is TRBJ2-1, the V gene TRBV9; 10 bases match TRBD2. The germline CDR1 and CDR2 sequences are SGDLS and YYNGEE. The V gene end was trimmed by 4 bases and the J gene end by 5 bases; junction bases not matched to a gene: 6. This CDR3 has 15 residues. The CDR3 is CASSYRTSGDNEQFF. The CDR3 nucleotides are TGTGCCAGCAGCTACAGGACTAGCGGCGACAATGAGCAGTTCTTC.

This clone was detected only a few times. The V call is TRBV30, the J call TRBJ2-2; 7 bases match TRBD1. Germline V gene data show CDR1 as GTSNPN and CDR2 as SVGIG (reference sequence). After removal of 6 bases from V and 7 bases from J, the junction contained 5 bases not matched to a gene. The CDR3 covers 12 residues. The CDR3 sequence: CACLGGIGELFF. In DNA form, the CDR3 reads TGTGCCTGCCTAGGGGGCATCGGGGAGCTGTTTTTT.

The CDR3 DNA reads as TGTGCCAGCAGCCCCAGGACTAGTAGTACCGGGGAGCTGTTTTTT. This codes for CASSPRTSSTGELFF. V usage is TRBV27 and J usage is TRBJ2-2; TRBD2 agrees at 7 bases. Trimming at V came to 6 bases and at J to 5 bases, leaving 9 bases not matched to a gene. The CDR3 extends over 15 amino acids. Looked up from germline, CDR1 is MNHEY and CDR2 is SMNVEV (reference sequence).

The chain carries TRBV11-2 and TRBJ2-3, with 8 bases that match TRBD2. With V trimmed by 6 bases and J by 3 bases, 8 bases remained unmatched. CDR3 length: 15 residues. Germline V gene sequence: CDR1 SGHAT, CDR2 FQNNGV. The DNA for the CDR3 is TGTGCCAGCAGACCCTCGGGGGGGGTGACAGATACGCAGTATTTT. As protein: CASRPSGGVTDTQYF.

The rearrangement links TRBV7-2 to TRBJ2-7; TRBD2 agrees at 8 bases. The V segment lost 2 bases and the J segment 2 bases; nucleotides outside the gene matches: 8. The length of the CDR3 is 16 residues. Germline-derived CDR1 and CDR2 are SGHTA and FQGNSA. CDR3 coding DNA: TGTGCCAGCAGCTTAATCGGGGGGGGGCTAACCTACGAGCAGTACTTC. It translates to CASSLIGGGLTYEQYF. The variable domain in full, completed from reference TRBV7-2 and TRBJ2-7, reads GAGVSQSPSNKVTEKGKDVELRCDPISGHTALYWYRQSLGQGLEFLIYFQGNSAPDKSGLPSDRFSAERTGGSVSTLTIQRTQQEDSAVYLCASSLIGGGLTYEQYFGPGTRLTVT.

This chain joins TRBV7-9 and TRBJ2-2; TRBD1 might be the D (5 bases). CDR1 SEHNR and CDR2 FQNEAQ come from the germline V gene (reference sequence). CDR3 length: 15 amino acids. Trimming cost V 0 bases and J 7 bases, with 12 bases left between them. The CDR3 loop is CASSLAEQGGGELFF. CDR3 coding DNA: TGTGCCAGCAGCTTAGCTGAGCAGGGTGGCGGGGAGCTGTTTTTT.

The V gene is TRBV13, the J gene TRBJ1-1; TRBD1 matches 12 bases. CDR1 is PRHDT and CDR2 is FYEKMQ in the germline V gene (reference sequence). V shed 3 bases, J shed 4 bases, and the junction held 9 bases outside the gene matches. The CDR3 spans 17 residues. CDR3 nucleotides: TGTGCCAGCAGCTTCGGGACAGGGGGCGACCGCCCCACTGAAGCTTTCTTT. As protein: CASSFGTGGDRPTEAFF.

The chain is built from TRBV18 and TRBJ1-1; TRBD1 agrees at 10 bases. This CDR3 is built from 18 residues. Germline V gene lookup returns CDR1 KGHSH and CDR2 LQKENI. The ends lost 2 bases at V and 0 bases at J; junction bases unmatched: 9. This CDR3 reads CASSPSPGQGIMNTEAFF. The CDR3 DNA reads TGTGCCAGCTCACCAAGCCCGGGACAGGGGATCATGAACACTGAAGCTTTCTTT.

The chain couples TRBV9 to TRBJ2-1; TRBD2 agrees at 7 bases. V trimming: 7 bases; J trimming: 7 bases; junction bases outside the gene matches: 11. The CDR3 length is 14 residues. Germline V gene lookup returns CDR1 SGDLS and CDR2 YYNGEE. This CDR3 reads CASRRGDERNEQFF. Written as DNA, the CDR3 is TGTGCCAGCCGCCGGGGGGACGAACGAAATGAGCAGTTCTTC.

The genes are TRBV5-1 and TRBJ2-4; a weak D match, TRBD2 (6 bases). The germline V gene encodes CDR1 SGHRS and CDR2 YFSETQ. V lost 5 bases and J 10 bases, leaving 34 bases between the germline ends. CDR3 length: 19 residues. The CDR3 coding sequence is TGCGCCAGCAGACTTTCCCCCTTTGAGGAGGGGCAGGCGGAACGGATTCAGTACTTC. Protein: CASRLSPFEEGQAERIQYF.

Only a few counts were recorded for this clone. The V call is TRBV2, the J call TRBJ1-2, with TRBD1 matching over 8 bases. CDR3 size: 13 residues. With V trimmed by 6 bases and J by 1 base, 1 base remained unmatched. From germline, CDR1 is SNHLY and CDR2 FYNNEI. DNA of the CDR3: TGTGCCAGCAGGGACAGGGTTAACTATGGCTACACCTTC. This translates into CASRDRVNYGYTF.

As for this clone: The identical CDR3 is also encoded by other nucleotide sequences in the sample. V is TRBV6-5 and J is TRBJ2-7, with TRBD1 identical over 10 bases. Germline lookup yields CDR1 MNHEY and CDR2 SVGAGI. V trimming: 2 bases; J trimming: 3 bases; junction bases outside the gene matches: 1. This CDR3 comprises 14 residues. This CDR3 reads CASSYRTGGYEQYF. The DNA for the CDR3 is TGTGCCAGCAGTTACCGGACAGGGGGCTACGAGCAGTACTTC.

This rearrangement joins TRBV10-2 to TRBJ2-7, with 9 bases aligning to TRBD2. Germline-derived CDR1 and CDR2 are WSHSY and SAAADI. The V segment lost 5 bases and the J segment 0 bases; nucleotides outside the gene matches: 5. The CDR3 has 15 amino acids. CDR3 nucleotides: TGCGCCAGCAGTCTAACTAGCGGGTACTCCTACGAGCAGTACTTC. This gives the protein CASSLTSGYSYEQYF.

In DNA, the CDR3 is TGTGCCAGCAGCCACCTCCGGGAGACCCAGTACTTC. Protein product: CASSHLRETQYF. This chain uses TRBV7-6 with TRBJ2-5; D remains ambiguous. V was cut by 5 bases and J by 5 bases, with 9 bases left in between. There are 12 residues in the CDR3. The V gene's germline CDR1 is SGHVS and CDR2 FNYEAQ.

The V gene is TRBV10-2, the J gene TRBJ1-3; 7 nucleotides agree with TRBD1. Trimming cost V 7 bases and J 4 bases; bases outside gene matches: 10. This CDR3 is 15 amino acids long. The V gene's germline CDR1 is WSHSY and CDR2 SAAADI. CDR3 sequence (DNA): TGCGCCAGCAAAGAACAGGGGTCGGGAGGAAACACCATATATTTT. Amino acid sequence: CASKEQGSGGNTIYF.

This rearrangement joins TRBV5-4 to TRBJ1-2, with no clear D. V was trimmed by 4 bases and J by 0 bases, leaving 10 bases between them. The CDR3 totals 14 residues. Germline CDR1 SGHNT, CDR2 YYREEE (reference sequence). In DNA, the CDR3 is TGTGCCAGCAGCCCGCCTAGGCCTAACTATGGCTACACCTTC. Translation gives CASSPPRPNYGYTF.

This clone was detected only once. This chain connects TRBV6-5 to TRBJ1-1, with 7 bases identical to TRBD1. V dropped 6 bases and J dropped 4; count of bases not matched to a gene: 5. Germline V gives CDR1 MNHEY, CDR2 SVGAGI. This CDR3 contains 13 residues. CDR3 nucleotide sequence: TGTGCCAGCAGGCAGGGGGTTGGCACTGAAGCTTTCTTT. Its translation is CASRQGVGTEAFF.

This clone has just a few counts. This chain links TRBV6-6 with TRBJ2-7, with 7 bases identical to TRBD2. Trimming at V came to 5 bases and at J to 3 bases, leaving 4 bases not matched to a gene. The CDR3 has 13 amino acids. The germline CDR1 and CDR2 sequences are MNHNY and SVGAGI (reference sequence). The CDR3 DNA reads as TGTGCCAGCAGTAGGGACTACGGCTACGAGCAGTACTTC. Its protein product is CASSRDYGYEQYF.

This chain joins TRBV7-9 and TRBJ2-3; D possibly corresponds to TRBD1 (6 bases). Trimming pared 5 bases from V and 0 bases from J, leaving 12 bases between. The CDR3 totals 15 residues. Germline CDR1 and CDR2: SEHNR and FQNEAQ (reference sequence). The CDR3 sequence: CASSPVRGSTDTQYF. CDR3 DNA: TGTGCCAGCAGCCCCGTCAGGGGAAGCACAGATACGCAGTATTTT.

The rearrangement uses TRBV12-5 and TRBJ1-2; 8 bases are shared with TRBD1. J was trimmed by 0 bases and V by 0 bases; bases with no gene match: 6. CDR1 is LGHNT, CDR2 FRNRAP, per germline. CDR3 length: 17 amino acids. The DNA for the CDR3 is TGTGCTAGTGGTTTGGTACAGGGGGTAGGAGCTAACTATGGCTACACCTTC. Its translation: CASGLVQGVGANYGYTF.

This sequence joins TRBV7-9 and TRBJ2-7; D is possibly TRBD1 (7 bases). CDR3 length equals 15 residues. V lost 4 bases to trimming and J lost 2 bases, with 15 bases between them. Germline V lookup: CDR1 SEHNR, CDR2 FQNEAQ (reference sequence). CDR3: CASSSRGTATYEQYF. CDR3 bases: TGTGCCAGCAGCTCCCGGGGGACAGCCACCTACGAGCAGTACTTC.

The chain carries TRBV6-5 and TRBJ1-2, with D possibly being TRBD1 (5 bases). This CDR3 has 14 residues. Germline assignment: CDR1 MNHEY and CDR2 SVGAGI. The V gene lost 5 bases and the J gene lost 8 bases, with 18 bases spanning the gap. DNA for the CDR3: TGTGCCAGCAGTACCCCTGGGGGGGGAGAGGGCTACACCTTC. Residues: CASSTPGGGEGYTF.

This clone was detected only a few times. V is TRBV7-9 and J is TRBJ2-3; D unclear. This CDR3 spans 14 amino acids. CDR1 and CDR2 from the germline V gene are SEHNR and FQNEAQ (reference sequence). Trimming left V 1 base short and J 3 bases short, with 8 bases between. The CDR3 loop is CASSLVEITDTQYF. In DNA form, the CDR3 reads TGTGCCAGCAGCTTAGTCGAGATTACAGATACGCAGTATTTT.

This sequence joins TRBV5-6 and TRBJ2-5; TRBD1 matches 9 bases. This CDR3 is 14 amino acids long. V trimming: 2 bases; J trimming: 5 bases; junction bases outside the gene matches: 4. The germline gives CDR1 SGHDT, CDR2 YYEEEE. Here the CDR3 DNA reads TGTGCCAGCAGCTTTGGGACAGGGAGGGAGACCCAGTACTTC. Amino acids: CASSFGTGRETQYF. The full variable domain, rest sourced from reference TRBV5-6 and TRBJ2-5, is DAGVTQSPTHLIKTRGQQVTLRCSPKSGHDTVSWYQQALGQGPQFIFQYYEEEERQRGNFPDRFSGHQFPNYSSELNVNALLLGDSALYLCASSFGTGRETQYFGPGTRLLVL.

In the case of this clone: The junction departs from the called germline gene at one end, perhaps through a read error. This chain joins TRBV11-3 and TRBJ1-1; D unclear. This CDR3 region has 13 residues. The germline V gene encodes CDR1 SGHNT and CDR2 YENEEA. The CDR3 is CASSLEGTREMEF. The CDR3 region has the DNA TGTGCCAGCAGCTTAGAAGGAACGAGGGAAATGGAATTT.

The CDR3 here is CASSPDSYNTYEQYF. The CDR3 bases are TGTGCCAGCAGCCCAGACAGCTATAACACCTACGAGCAGTACTTC. The chain uses TRBV7-8 and TRBJ2-7; perhaps TRBD1 as D (5 bases). From germline, CDR1 is SGHVS and CDR2 FQNEAQ. The CDR3 has 15 amino acids. V lost 5 bases to trimming and J lost 2 bases, with 16 bases between them.

The J gene is TRBJ1-2, the V gene TRBV5-4; 7 bases fit TRBD1. The ends lost 3 bases at V and 7 bases at J; junction bases unmatched: 12. CDR3 size: 15 residues. CDR1 is SGHNT and CDR2 is YYREEE in the germline V gene (reference sequence). The DNA of the CDR3 is TGTGCCAGCAGCTCGCCGACAGGGAACGTGGGTGGCTACACCTTC. Translated: CASSSPTGNVGGYTF.

The rearrangement links TRBV5-1 to TRBJ2-7; D is uncertain. Looked up from germline, CDR1 is SGHRS and CDR2 is YFSETQ. V lost 0 bases, J lost 6 bases, and 10 bases lay in between. The CDR3 extends over 13 amino acids. The CDR3 DNA reads as TGCGCCAGCAGCTTGGCCTTTGGCGGCGAGCAGTACTTC. Its protein product is CASSLAFGGEQYF. Looking up the rest from reference TRBV5-1 and TRBJ2-7 gives the full variable domain: KAGVTQTPRYLIKTRGQQVTLSCSPISGHRSVSWYQQTPGQGLQFLFEYFSETQRNKGNFPGRFSGRQFSNSRSEMNVSTLELGDSALYLCASSLAFGGEQYFGPGTRLTVT.

The chain couples TRBV5-6 to TRBJ1-1, with 7 bases matching TRBD1. Germline V gene data show CDR1 as SGHDT and CDR2 as YYEEEE. CDR3 length: 15 amino acids. The junction had 10 bases not matched to a gene; V was cut back by 4 bases and J by 4 bases. CDR3 in DNA: TGTGCCAGCAGCCCGCCGACAGGGAGAGGCACTGAAGCTTTCTTT. It specifies CASSPPTGRGTEAFF. Full variable domain (remainder filled in from reference TRBV5-6 and TRBJ1-1): DAGVTQSPTHLIKTRGQQVTLRCSPKSGHDTVSWYQQALGQGPQFIFQYYEEEERQRGNFPDRFSGHQFPNYSSELNVNALLLGDSALYLCASSPPTGRGTEAFFGQGTRLTVV.